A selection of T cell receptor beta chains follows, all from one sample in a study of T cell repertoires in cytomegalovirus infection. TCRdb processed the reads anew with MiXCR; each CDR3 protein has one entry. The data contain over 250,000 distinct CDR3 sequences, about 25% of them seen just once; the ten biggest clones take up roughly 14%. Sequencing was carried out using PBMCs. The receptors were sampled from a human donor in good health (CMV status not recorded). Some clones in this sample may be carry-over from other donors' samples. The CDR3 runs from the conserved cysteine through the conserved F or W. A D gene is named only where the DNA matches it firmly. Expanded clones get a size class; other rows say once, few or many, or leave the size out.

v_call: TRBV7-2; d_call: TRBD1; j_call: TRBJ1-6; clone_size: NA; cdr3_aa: CASSSDRNNSPLHF; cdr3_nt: TGTGCCAGCAGCTCGGACAGGAATAATTCACCCCTCCACTTT
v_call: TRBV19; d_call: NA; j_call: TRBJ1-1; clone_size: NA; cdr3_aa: CASTGVNTEAFF; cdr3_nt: TGTGCCAGTACAGGGGTGAACACTGAAGCTTTCTTT
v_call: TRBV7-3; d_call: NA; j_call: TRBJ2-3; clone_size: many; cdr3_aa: CASSLMEGSDTQYF; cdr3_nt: TGTGCCAGCAGCTTAATGGAGGGTTCAGATACGCAGTATTTT
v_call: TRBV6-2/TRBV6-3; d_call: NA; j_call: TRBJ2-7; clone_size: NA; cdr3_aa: CASSRQGERRYEQYF; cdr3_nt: TGTGCCAGCAGCCGACAAGGGGAGCGGAGGTACGAGCAGTACTTC
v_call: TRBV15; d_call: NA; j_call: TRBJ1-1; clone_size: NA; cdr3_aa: CATSRDQMNTEAFF; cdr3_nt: TGTGCCACCAGCAGAGATCAAATGAACACTGAAGCTTTCTTT
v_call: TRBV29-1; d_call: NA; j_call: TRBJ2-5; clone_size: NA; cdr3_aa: CSVPPLDLETQYF; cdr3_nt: TGCAGCGTTCCTCCCCTGGATCTGGAGACCCAGTACTTC
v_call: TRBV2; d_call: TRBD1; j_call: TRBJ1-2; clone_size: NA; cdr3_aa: CANERDRGANYGYTF; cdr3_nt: TGTGCCAACGAACGGGACAGGGGTGCTAACTATGGCTACACCTTC
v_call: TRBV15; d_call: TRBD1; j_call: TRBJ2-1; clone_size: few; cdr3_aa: CATSRDPLRGLSYNEQFF; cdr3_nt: TGTGCCACCAGCAGAGATCCCTTGAGGGGGCTCTCCTACAATGAGCAGTTCTTC
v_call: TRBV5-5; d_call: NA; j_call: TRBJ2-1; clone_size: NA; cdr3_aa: CASSPVDLYNEQFF; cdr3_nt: TGTGCCAGCAGCCCGGTAGACCTATACAATGAGCAGTTCTTC
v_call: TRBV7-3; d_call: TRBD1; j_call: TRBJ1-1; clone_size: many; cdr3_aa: CASGQGANTEAFF; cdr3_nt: TGTGCCAGCGGACAGGGGGCGAACACTGAAGCTTTCTTT
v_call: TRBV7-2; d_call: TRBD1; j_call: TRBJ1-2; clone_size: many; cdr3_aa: CASSTRTGHLDGYTF; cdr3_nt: TGTGCCAGCAGCACTAGGACAGGGCACTTGGATGGCTACACCTTC
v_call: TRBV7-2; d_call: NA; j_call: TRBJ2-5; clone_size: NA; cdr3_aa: CASSFGRSVQTQYF; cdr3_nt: TGTGCCAGCAGCTTTGGACGGAGTGTACAGACCCAGTACTTC
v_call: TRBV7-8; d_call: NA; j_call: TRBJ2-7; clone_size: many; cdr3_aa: CASSLRGLSSYEQYF; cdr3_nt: TGTGCCAGCAGCTTACGGGGGTTGAGCTCCTACGAGCAGTACTTC
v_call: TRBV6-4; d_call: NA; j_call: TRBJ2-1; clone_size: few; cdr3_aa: CASSDIAGSHYNEQFF; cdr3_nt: TGTGCCAGCAGTGACATCGCCGGGAGCCACTACAATGAGCAGTTCTTC
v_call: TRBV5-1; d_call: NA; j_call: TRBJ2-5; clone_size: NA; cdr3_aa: CASSLRLADPLETQYF; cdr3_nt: TGCGCCAGCAGCTTGAGGTTAGCGGACCCTTTGGAGACCCAGTACTTC
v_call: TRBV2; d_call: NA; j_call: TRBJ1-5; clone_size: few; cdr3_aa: CASAEDHNQPQHF; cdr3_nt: TGTGCCAGCGCCGAGGACCACAATCAGCCCCAGCATTTT
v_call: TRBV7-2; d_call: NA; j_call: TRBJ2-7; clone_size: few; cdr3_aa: CASSPQGNRYEQYF; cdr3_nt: TGTGCCAGCAGTCCCCAGGGGAATCGCTACGAGCAGTACTTC
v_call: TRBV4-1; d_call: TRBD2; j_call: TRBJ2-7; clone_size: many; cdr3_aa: CASSQGWLAGLYEQYF; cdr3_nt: TGCGCCAGCAGCCAAGGGTGGCTAGCGGGGTTATACGAGCAGTACTTC
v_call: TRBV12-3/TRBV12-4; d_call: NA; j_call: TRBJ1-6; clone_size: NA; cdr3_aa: CASSLKGQGNSPLHF; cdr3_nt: TGTGCCAGCAGTTTAAAGGGTCAGGGGAATTCACCCCTCCACTTT
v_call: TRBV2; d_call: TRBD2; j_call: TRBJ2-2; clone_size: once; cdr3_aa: CASLAGVGTGELFF; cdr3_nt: TGTGCCAGCCTAGCGGGAGTGGGCACCGGGGAGCTGTTTTTT
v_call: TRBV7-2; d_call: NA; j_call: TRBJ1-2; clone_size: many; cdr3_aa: CASSSYIDYGYTF; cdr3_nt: TGTGCCAGCAGCTCCTATATTGACTATGGCTACACCTTC
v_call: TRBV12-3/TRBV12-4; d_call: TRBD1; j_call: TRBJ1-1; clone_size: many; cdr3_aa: CASSIRDRGTEAFF; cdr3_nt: TGTGCCAGCAGTATACGGGACAGGGGCACTGAAGCTTTCTTT
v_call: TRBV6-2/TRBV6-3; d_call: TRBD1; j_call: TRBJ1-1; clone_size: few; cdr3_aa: CASRRDSGDTEAFF; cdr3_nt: TGTGCCAGCAGGAGGGACAGTGGGGACACTGAAGCTTTCTTT
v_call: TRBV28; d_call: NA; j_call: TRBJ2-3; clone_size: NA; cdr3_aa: CASTVPRTDTQYF; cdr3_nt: TGTGCCAGCACCGTGCCACGCACAGATACGCAGTATTTT
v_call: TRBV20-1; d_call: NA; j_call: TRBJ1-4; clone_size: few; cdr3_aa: CSAQGGLREKLFF; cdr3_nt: TGCAGCGCCCAGGGCGGTCTTCGGGAAAAACTGTTTTTT
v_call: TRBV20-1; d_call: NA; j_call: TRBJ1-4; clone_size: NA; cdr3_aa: CSARDSPTTNEKLFF; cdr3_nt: TGCAGTGCCAGAGACAGCCCCACAACTAATGAAAAACTGTTTTTT
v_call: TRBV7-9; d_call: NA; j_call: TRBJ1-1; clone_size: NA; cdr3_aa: CASSLVRGWTTEAFF; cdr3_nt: TGTGCCAGCAGCTTAGTGCGGGGGTGGACCACTGAAGCTTTCTTT
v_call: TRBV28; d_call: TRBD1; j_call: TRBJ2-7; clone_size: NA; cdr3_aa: CASSPDRGRSYSYEQYF; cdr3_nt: TGTGCCAGCAGTCCAGACAGGGGGCGATCCTACTCCTACGAGCAGTACTTC
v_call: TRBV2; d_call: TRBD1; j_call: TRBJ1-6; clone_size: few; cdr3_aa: CAGRQGLNSPLHF; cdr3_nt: TGTGCCGGCCGACAGGGATTAAATTCACCCCTCCACTTT
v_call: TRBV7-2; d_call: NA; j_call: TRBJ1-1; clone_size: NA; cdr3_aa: CASSSMGNTEAFF; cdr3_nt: TGTGCCAGCAGCTCCATGGGGAACACTGAAGCTTTCTTT
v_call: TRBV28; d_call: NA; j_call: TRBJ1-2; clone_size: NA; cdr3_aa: CASSGGLYGYTF; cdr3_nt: TGTGCCAGCTCGGGAGGGCTCTATGGCTACACCTTC
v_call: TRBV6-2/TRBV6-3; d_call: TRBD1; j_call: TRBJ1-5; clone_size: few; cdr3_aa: CASRPPPGTGRGNQPQHF; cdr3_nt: TGTGCCAGCAGACCCCCTCCCGGGACAGGTCGGGGCAATCAGCCCCAGCATTTT
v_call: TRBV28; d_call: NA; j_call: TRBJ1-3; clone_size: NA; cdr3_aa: CASSLVSGNTIYF; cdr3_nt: TGTGCCAGCAGTTTGGTCTCTGGAAACACCATATATTTT
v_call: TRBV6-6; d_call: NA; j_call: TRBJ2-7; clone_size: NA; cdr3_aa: CASRRLSSYEQYF; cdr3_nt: TGTGCCAGCAGACGTCTAAGCTCCTACGAGCAGTACTTC
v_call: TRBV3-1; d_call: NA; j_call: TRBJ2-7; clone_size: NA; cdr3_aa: CASSQDRVYHEQYF; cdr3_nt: TGTGCCAGCAGCCAAGATCGCGTCTACCACGAGCAGTACTTC
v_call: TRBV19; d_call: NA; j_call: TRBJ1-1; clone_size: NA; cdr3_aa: CASSIRGPVTEAFF; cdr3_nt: TGTGCCAGTAGTATACGAGGCCCGGTCACTGAAGCTTTCTTT
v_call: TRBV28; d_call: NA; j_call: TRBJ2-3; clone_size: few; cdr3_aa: CASSRFSTDTQYF; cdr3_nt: TGTGCCAGCAGTCGGTTTAGCACAGATACGCAGTATTTT
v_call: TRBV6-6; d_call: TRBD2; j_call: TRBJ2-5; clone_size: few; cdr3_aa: CASSLPTSGQETQYF; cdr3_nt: TGTGCCAGCAGCCTCCCCACTAGCGGTCAAGAGACCCAGTACTTC
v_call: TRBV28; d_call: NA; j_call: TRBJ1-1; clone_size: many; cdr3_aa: CASQDSLVNTEAFF; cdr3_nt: TGTGCCAGCCAGGACAGCCTAGTGAACACTGAAGCTTTCTTT
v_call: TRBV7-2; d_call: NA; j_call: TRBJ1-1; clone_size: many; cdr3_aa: CASSLSRVTNTEAFF; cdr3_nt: TGTGCCAGCAGCTTGTCCCGGGTTACGAACACTGAAGCTTTCTTT
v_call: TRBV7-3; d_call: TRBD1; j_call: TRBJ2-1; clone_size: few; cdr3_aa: CASSLIADRVYNEQFF; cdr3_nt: TGTGCCAGCAGCTTAATCGCGGACAGGGTCTACAATGAGCAGTTCTTC
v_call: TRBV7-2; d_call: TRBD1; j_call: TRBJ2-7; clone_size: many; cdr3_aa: CASSLALPTGGQTYEQYF; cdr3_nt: TGTGCCAGCAGCTTAGCGCTTCCGACAGGGGGCCAAACCTACGAGCAGTACTTC
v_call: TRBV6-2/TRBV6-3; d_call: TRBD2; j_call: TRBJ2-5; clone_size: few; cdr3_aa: CASSPRGRGSEETQYF; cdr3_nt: TGTGCCAGCAGCCCCCGTGGGCGGGGGTCGGAAGAGACCCAGTACTTC
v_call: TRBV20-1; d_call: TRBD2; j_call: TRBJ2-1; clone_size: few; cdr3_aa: CSAREPTSGGKGEQFF; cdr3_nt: TGCAGTGCTAGAGAGCCGACTAGCGGGGGGAAAGGAGAGCAGTTCTTC
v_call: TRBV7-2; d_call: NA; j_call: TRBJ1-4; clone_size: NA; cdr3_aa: CANSLVGPNEKLFF; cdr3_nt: TGTGCCAACAGCTTAGTCGGACCCAATGAAAAACTGTTTTTT
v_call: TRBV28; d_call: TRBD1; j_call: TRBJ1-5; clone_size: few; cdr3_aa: CASGDRGDQPQHF; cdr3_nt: TGTGCCAGCGGGGACAGGGGAGATCAGCCCCAGCATTTT
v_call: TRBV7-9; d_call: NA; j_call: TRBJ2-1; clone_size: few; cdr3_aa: CASSRQGGGPYNEQFF; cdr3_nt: TGTGCCAGCAGCCGCCAGGGGGGGGGCCCCTACAATGAGCAGTTCTTC
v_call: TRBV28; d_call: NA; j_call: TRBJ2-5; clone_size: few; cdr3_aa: CASSFWAVWGASGETQYF; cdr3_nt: TGTGCCAGCAGTTTTTGGGCCGTCTGGGGGGCTAGTGGAGAGACCCAGTACTTC
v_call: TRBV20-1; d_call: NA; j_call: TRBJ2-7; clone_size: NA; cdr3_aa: CSAREGSYEQYF; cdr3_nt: TGCAGTGCTAGAGAGGGATCCTACGAGCAGTACTTC
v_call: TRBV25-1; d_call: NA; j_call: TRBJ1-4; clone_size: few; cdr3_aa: CASSRSVSTNEKLFF; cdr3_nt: TGTGCCAGCAGTAGAAGCGTTTCTACTAATGAAAAACTGTTTTTT
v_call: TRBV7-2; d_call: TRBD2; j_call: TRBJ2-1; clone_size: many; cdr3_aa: CASSLFASGDYNEQFF; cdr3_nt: TGTGCCAGCAGCTTATTCGCTAGCGGGGACTACAATGAGCAGTTCTTC
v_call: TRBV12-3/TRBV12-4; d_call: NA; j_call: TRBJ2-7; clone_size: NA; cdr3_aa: CASSLTRQEAYEQYF; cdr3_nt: TGTGCCAGCAGTTTGACCCGACAGGAAGCCTACGAGCAGTACTTC
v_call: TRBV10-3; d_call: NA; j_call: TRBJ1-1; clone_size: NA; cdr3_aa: CAIRVDRSPRTEAFF; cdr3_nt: TGTGCCATCAGGGTAGACCGGTCGCCGCGCACTGAAGCTTTCTTT
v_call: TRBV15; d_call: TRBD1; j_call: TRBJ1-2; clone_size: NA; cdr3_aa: CATSRRTGRIYYGYTF; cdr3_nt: TGTGCCACCAGCAGACGGACAGGGAGGATTTACTATGGCTACACCTTC
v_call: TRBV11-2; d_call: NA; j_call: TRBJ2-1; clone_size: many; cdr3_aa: CASSWEEQFF; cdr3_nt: TGTGCCAGCAGTTGGGAGGAGCAGTTCTTC